One and the same sample provided the 27 T cell receptor beta chains below, sequenced in a study of patients and donors after allogeneic stem cell transplantation. TCRdb redid the calling of the RT-PCR reads with MiXCR, one entry per CDR3 protein. The sample contains about a million distinct CDR3 sequences, 15% to 20% of which appear only once. The sample comprised blood, either unsorted or a sorted T cell fraction (not recorded which). These receptors were obtained from a human donor who was either an allogeneic HSCT recipient or a stem cell or donor lymphocyte infusion donor (not recorded which). It is not recorded whose cells these are; they may come from a transplant donor.

This clonotype occurred a few times. This chain uses TRBV3-1 with TRBJ2-1; D gene unclear. Trimming removed 8 bases from V and 0 bases from J, with 20 bases in between. CDR1 is LGHDT and CDR2 is YNNKEL in the germline V gene (reference sequence). This CDR3 spans 17 amino acids. CDR3 residues: CASANPRAAGSYNEQFF. The CDR3 nucleotides are TGTGCCAGCGCAAATCCTCGGGCTGCTGGCTCCTACAATGAGCAGTTCTTC.

This clonotype was found a few times. The chain couples TRBV5-6 to TRBJ2-2, with TRBD1 identical over 8 bases. J gave up 3 bases and V 4 bases, and 8 bases lay outside the gene matches. CDR1 is SGHDT and CDR2 is YYEEEE in the germline V gene. The CDR3 totals 16 residues. The CDR3 loop is CASSLGQGIDTGELFF. The CDR3 bases are TGTGCCAGCAGCCTTGGACAGGGTATTGACACCGGGGAGCTGTTTTTT. The full variable domain, rest sourced from reference TRBV5-6 and TRBJ2-2, is DAGVTQSPTHLIKTRGQQVTLRCSPKSGHDTVSWYQQALGQGPQFIFQYYEEEERQRGNFPDRFSGHQFPNYSSELNVNALLLGDSALYLCASSLGQGIDTGELFFGEGSRLTVL.

This clonotype appeared a few times. One end of the junction is discordant with germline, which a read error may explain. This rearrangement joins TRBV7-7 to TRBJ2-1; 7 bases map to TRBD2. Germline CDR1 SSHAT, CDR2 FNYEAQ (reference sequence). This CDR3 is built from 12 residues. CDR3 protein: CASSLGSGVQFF. For the CDR3, the DNA is TGTGCTAGCAGCTTAGGGAGCGGGGTGCAGTTCTTC.

The chain has TRBV20-1 and TRBJ1-4; D unresolved. The CDR3 is 14 amino acids. CDR1 and CDR2 (germline): DFQATT, SNEGSKA (reference sequence). Trimming took off 5 bases at V and 8 bases at J, with 18 bases between the two ends. The DNA of the CDR3 is TGCAGTGCTGAGACATCCCCGACGCCGGAAAAACTGTTTTTT. The encoded protein is CSAETSPTPEKLFF.

The V gene is TRBV9, the J gene TRBJ1-2; possibly TRBD1 for D (5 bases). The CDR3 loop spans 16 amino acids. The V end lost 5 bases, the J end lost 3 bases, and 20 bases lay between the germline ends. Germline CDR1 reads SGDLS; CDR2 reads YYNGEE. Here the CDR3 reads CASSPGVQALYYGYTF. The CDR3 nucleotides read TGTGCCAGCAGTCCGGGTGTACAGGCCTTGTACTATGGCTACACCTTC.

The V and J genes are TRBV4-1 and TRBJ2-5; the D is unclear. Trimming took off 2 bases at V and 5 bases at J, with 15 bases between the two ends. Germline values: CDR1 MGHRA, CDR2 YSYEKL. CDR3 length: 15 residues. The CDR3 here is CASSQTLIAAETQYF. The CDR3 DNA reads as TGCGCCAGCAGCCAAACCCTGATCGCGGCGGAGACCCAGTACTTC.

This clonotype was recorded a few times. The gene calls are TRBV6-1 and TRBJ1-3; TRBD1 aligns across 8 bases. J was trimmed by 2 bases and V by 6 bases; bases with no gene match: 6. Germline V gene lookup returns CDR1 MNHNS and CDR2 SASEGT. The CDR3 has 15 amino acids. The CDR3 region has the DNA TGTGCCAGCAGACATACAGGGGGAACTGGAAACACCATATATTTT. As protein: CASRHTGGTGNTIYF.

This clonotype was found a few times. The chain links TRBV12-3 or TRBV12-4 to TRBJ2-5, with 7 positions matching TRBD2. V dropped 6 bases and J dropped 2; count of bases not matched to a gene: 6. The CDR3 has 14 amino acids. This CDR3 is CASRRTSEQETQYF. CDR3 DNA: TGTGCCAGCAGGCGCACTAGCGAACAAGAGACCCAGTACTTC.

This clonotype was recorded a few times. This chain uses TRBV29-1 with TRBJ1-2; no reliable D call. The CDR3 contains 11 residues. The germline V gene has CDR1 SQVTM and CDR2 ANQGSEA. V lost 6 bases and J lost 6, with 11 bases in between. CDR3 in amino acids: CSVIPEHGYTF. The CDR3 DNA is TGCAGCGTCATACCGGAACATGGCTACACCTTC.

The rearrangement joins TRBV12-3 or TRBV12-4 to TRBJ2-2; D possibly uses TRBD1 or TRBD2 (5 bases each). Trimming took off 7 bases at V and 2 bases at J, with 14 bases between the two ends. The CDR3 covers 15 residues. CDR3 sequence: CASNNRDHNTGELFF. DNA for the CDR3: TGTGCCAGCAATAACCGGGACCACAACACCGGGGAGCTGTTTTTT.

This clonotype was seen a few times. CDR3 residues: CASSLGREHEQYF. The CDR3 nucleotides read TGTGCCAGCAGCTTGGGTAGGGAACACGAGCAGTACTTC. The V and J genes are TRBV5-6 and TRBJ2-7; D gene unclear. Trimming cost V 0 bases and J 5 bases, with 9 bases left between them. The CDR3 covers 13 residues. Germline values: CDR1 SGHDT, CDR2 YYEEEE.

The CDR3 is CASSPSGLEAFF. CDR3 DNA: TGTGCCAGCAGCCCGAGTGGGCTGGAAGCTTTCTTT. The chain uses TRBV2 and TRBJ1-1; no clear D gene. There are 12 residues in the CDR3. Germline lookup yields CDR1 SNHLY and CDR2 FYNNEI. V shed 6 bases and J shed 8 bases, with 13 bases lying between them.

J is TRBJ1-2 and V is TRBV11-2, with TRBD1 identical over 7 bases. The germline gives CDR1 SGHAT, CDR2 FQNNGV. V dropped 6 bases and J dropped 4; count of bases not matched to a gene: 14. CDR3 length equals 16 residues. The CDR3 reads CASRATPGGSGYGYTF. CDR3 sequence (DNA): TGTGCCAGCAGGGCCACCCCAGGGGGGTCAGGCTATGGCTACACCTTC.

The rearrangement joins TRBV6-2 or TRBV6-3 to TRBJ2-1; no clear D. This CDR3 has 14 amino acids. Between the trimmed V and J ends, which lost 6 bases and 0 bases, there was a span of 9 bases. Germline V gene sequence: CDR1 MNHEY, CDR2 SVGEGT. The CDR3 here is CASSWSLSYNEQFF. The CDR3 bases are TGTGCCAGCAGCTGGAGTCTCTCCTACAATGAGCAGTTCTTC.

The chain's CDR3 is CASSYSRRGRNSGNTIYF. In nucleotides, the CDR3 is TGTGCCAGCAGTTACTCGAGAAGGGGCAGAAACTCTGGAAACACCATATATTTT. V usage is TRBV6-5 and J usage is TRBJ1-3, with D perhaps TRBD1 (5 bases). Germline CDR1 and CDR2: MNHEY and SVGAGI. The V and J ends lost 0 bases and 0 bases respectively, with 15 bases between them. The CDR3 loop spans 18 amino acids.

V is TRBV7-2 and J is TRBJ2-5; D uncertain. Germline CDR1 and CDR2: SGHTA and FQGNSA. V was cut by 6 bases and J by 5 bases, with 13 bases left in between. This CDR3 has 13 residues. CDR3: CASRRFGVETQYF. DNA of the CDR3: TGTGCCAGCAGGCGCTTTGGCGTTGAGACCCAGTACTTC. The whole variable domain, filled in from reference TRBV7-2 and TRBJ2-5, reads GAGVSQSPSNKVTEKGKDVELRCDPISGHTALYWYRQSLGQGLEFLIYFQGNSAPDKSGLPSDRFSAERTGGSVSTLTIQRTQQEDSAVYLCASRRFGVETQYFGPGTRLLVL.

This clonotype was counted between two and nine times. The chain is built from TRBV9 and TRBJ2-7; a possible D gene is TRBD2 (5 bases). Between the trimmed V and J ends, which lost 4 bases and 0 bases, there was a span of 14 bases. Germline CDR1 is SGDLS and CDR2 is YYNGEE. This CDR3 is 15 amino acids long. The CDR3 region is CASSPSGKTSYEQYF. The CDR3 coding sequence is TGTGCCAGCAGCCCAAGCGGTAAAACCTCCTACGAGCAGTACTTC.

This clonotype showed up just a few times. The V gene is TRBV11-2, the J gene TRBJ2-7; D not certain. Looked up from germline, CDR1 is SGHAT and CDR2 is FQNNGV. The length of the CDR3 is 13 residues. The V gene lost 6 bases and the J gene lost 1 base, with 10 bases spanning the gap. The CDR3 here is CASRLDGSYEQYF. CDR3 nucleotides: TGTGCCAGCAGGTTGGACGGATCCTACGAGCAGTACTTC.

The gene calls are TRBV4-1 and TRBJ2-2, with 7 bases fitting TRBD2. V lost 1 base, J lost 4 bases, and 6 bases stayed unmatched. This CDR3 is 16 amino acids long. Germline-derived CDR1 and CDR2 are MGHRA and YSYEKL. This CDR3 is CASSQAALAATGELFF. The CDR3, as DNA: TGCGCCAGCAGCCAAGCGGCGCTAGCGGCCACCGGGGAGCTGTTTTTT.

V is TRBV5-1 and J is TRBJ2-7, with D maybe TRBD2 (7 bases). V was cut by 3 bases and J by 6 bases, with 16 bases left in between. Germline V gene data show CDR1 as SGHRS and CDR2 as YFSETQ. The CDR3 loop spans 14 amino acids. CDR3 residues: CASSSGGASIEQYF. CDR3 in DNA: TGCGCCAGCAGCTCTGGGGGGGCCTCAATCGAGCAGTACTTC. The full variable domain, completed using reference TRBV5-1 and TRBJ2-7, is KAGVTQTPRYLIKTRGQQVTLSCSPISGHRSVSWYQQTPGQGLQFLFEYFSETQRNKGNFPGRFSGRQFSNSRSEMNVSTLELGDSALYLCASSSGGASIEQYFGPGTRLTVT.

This rearrangement joins TRBV15 to TRBJ2-2; D might be TRBD2 (5 bases). This CDR3 has 14 amino acids. V dropped 6 bases and J dropped 7 bases, with 15 bases sitting between them. CDR1 is LNHNV and CDR2 is YYDKDF in the germline V gene (reference sequence). Here the CDR3 DNA reads TGTGCCACCAGGCGGGCAGGAGCTATCGGGGAGCTGTTTTTT. This gives the protein CATRRAGAIGELFF.

This clonotype was recorded a few times. The genes are TRBV10-3 and TRBJ1-1, with D possibly TRBD1 on 5 matching bases. The germline V gene has CDR1 ENHRY and CDR2 SYGVKD. V shed 6 bases and J shed 0 bases, with 11 bases lying between them. CDR3 length: 14 amino acids. CDR3: CAIRTGGVNTEAFF. In DNA form, the CDR3 reads TGTGCCATCAGAACGGGGGGGGTGAACACTGAAGCTTTCTTT.

There are a few counts of this clonotype. This chain connects TRBV25-1 to TRBJ1-5; TRBD1 aligns across 9 bases. Germline V gene lookup returns CDR1 MGHDK and CDR2 SYGVNS. The length of the CDR3 is 16 residues. Unmatched junction bases numbered 5, after V lost 3 bases and J lost 2 bases. For the CDR3, the DNA is TGTGCCAGCAGTGACGCGGACAGGGGTCGCAATCAGCCCCAGCATTTT. Translation: CASSDADRGRNQPQHF.

This clonotype was counted a few times. The chain recombines TRBV9 with TRBJ1-6, with D perhaps matching TRBD1 (6 bases). Germline V CDR1 and CDR2: SGDLS, YYNGEE. V was trimmed by 4 bases and J by 13 bases, leaving 12 bases between them. This CDR3 region has 12 residues. The CDR3 sequence: CASSPGDTPLHF. The CDR3 nucleotides read TGTGCCAGCAGCCCGGGGGACACCCCCCTCCACTTT.

This clonotype has a handful of counts. The chain employs TRBV9 and TRBJ2-5; D is possibly TRBD1 (7 bases). Germline values: CDR1 SGDLS, CDR2 YYNGEE. The CDR3 runs 15 residues. Trimming removed 3 bases from V and 5 bases from J, with 17 bases in between. The CDR3 spells CASSAFSRGEETQYF. The CDR3 DNA reads as TGTGCCAGCAGCGCCTTTAGCAGGGGGGAGGAGACCCAGTACTTC.

V gene TRBV4-2 combines with J gene TRBJ1-6, with 7 nucleotides matching TRBD1. The trim removed 2 bases at V and 7 bases at J, leaving 5 bases unmatched. CDR3 length: 15 amino acids. CDR1 and CDR2 from the germline V gene are LGHNA and YNFKEQ. CDR3: CASSQTGTANSPLHF. For the CDR3, the DNA is TGTGCCAGCAGCCAAACCGGGACAGCGAATTCACCCCTCCACTTT.

This chain joins TRBV11-2 and TRBJ1-2; D remains unclear. The CDR3 covers 12 residues. V dropped 5 bases and J dropped 4 bases, with 8 bases sitting between them. Germline CDR1 SGHAT, CDR2 FQNNGV. CDR3 bases: TGTGCCAGCAGCCGAAGCACCTATGGCTACACCTTC. Its translation is CASSRSTYGYTF.